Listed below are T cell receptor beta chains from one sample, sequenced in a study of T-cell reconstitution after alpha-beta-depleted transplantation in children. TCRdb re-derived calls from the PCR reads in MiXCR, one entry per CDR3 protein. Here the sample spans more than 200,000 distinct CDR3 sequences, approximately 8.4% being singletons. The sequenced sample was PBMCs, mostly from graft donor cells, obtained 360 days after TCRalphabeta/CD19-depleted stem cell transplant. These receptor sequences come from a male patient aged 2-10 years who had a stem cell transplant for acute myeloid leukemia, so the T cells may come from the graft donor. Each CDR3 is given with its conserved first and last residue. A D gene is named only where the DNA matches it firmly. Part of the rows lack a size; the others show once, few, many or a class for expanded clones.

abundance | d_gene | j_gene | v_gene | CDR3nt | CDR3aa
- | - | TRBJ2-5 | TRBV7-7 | TGTGCTAGCAGCTACCCGCCCAAGGAAGAGACCCAGTACTTC | CASSYPPKEETQYF
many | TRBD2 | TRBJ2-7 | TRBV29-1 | TGCAGCGCTACTAGCGGGAGATCCTACGAGCAGTACTTC | CSATSGRSYEQYF
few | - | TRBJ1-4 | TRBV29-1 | TGCAGCGTTGCTGGCTGGGCAACTAATGAAAAACTGTTTTTT | CSVAGWATNEKLFF
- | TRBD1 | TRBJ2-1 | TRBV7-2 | TGTGCCAGCAGCTTGAACAGGGGGCTGAATGAGCAGTTCTTC | CASSLNRGLNEQFF
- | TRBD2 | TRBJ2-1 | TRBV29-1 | TGCAGCGTTGAGGGGACTAGCGGGGGTGAGCAGTTCTTC | CSVEGTSGGEQFF
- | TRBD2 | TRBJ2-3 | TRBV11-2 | TGTGCCAGCAGCTCTAGGACTAGCGGGAGGGGAACAAGATACACAGATACGCAGTATTTT | CASSSRTSGRGTRYTDTQYF
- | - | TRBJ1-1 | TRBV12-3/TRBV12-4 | TGTGCCAGCAGTCTTGACTGGACCACTGAAGCTTTCTTT | CASSLDWTTEAFF
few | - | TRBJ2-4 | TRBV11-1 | TGTGCCAGCAGCGCCGGCCTCTGGACAGAACTAGCCAAAAACATTCAGTACTTC | CASSAGLWTELAKNIQYF
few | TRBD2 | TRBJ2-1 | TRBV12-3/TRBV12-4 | TGTGCCAGCAGTTTAAATGGGGCCAGCGGGAGGGCCGGACTTGGGCAGTTCTTC | CASSLNGASGRAGLGQFF
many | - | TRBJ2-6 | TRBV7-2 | TGTGCCAGCAGGGACCGATCCACCTCTGGGGCCAACGTCCTGACTTTC | CASRDRSTSGANVLTF
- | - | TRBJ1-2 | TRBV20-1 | TGCAGTGCTAGAGGGGTGGACGACTATGGCTACACCTTC | CSARGVDDYGYTF
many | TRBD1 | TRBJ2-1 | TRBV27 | TGTGCCAGCAGTTATTCCGGGACAGGGGGCTACAATGAGCAGTTCTTC | CASSYSGTGGYNEQFF
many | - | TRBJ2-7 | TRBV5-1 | TGCGCCAGCAAACTTCCCGCAGGGACCCACGAGCAGTACTTC | CASKLPAGTHEQYF
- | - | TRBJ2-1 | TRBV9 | TGTGCCAGCAGCGTAGGGGCAGGGTCCTACAATGAGCAGTTCTTC | CASSVGAGSYNEQFF
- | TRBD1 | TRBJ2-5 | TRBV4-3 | TGCGCCAGCAGCCAAGAAGACAGGGGAGAGGAGACCCAGTACTTC | CASSQEDRGEETQYF
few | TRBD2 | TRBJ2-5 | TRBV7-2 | TGTGCCAGCAGCTTAGCGGGGAAGACTAGCGGGGGGGCAGAGACCCAGTACTTC | CASSLAGKTSGGAETQYF
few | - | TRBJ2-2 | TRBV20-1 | TGCAGTGCTAGAGTCGGGGTGGGGGGGGAGCTGTTTTTT | CSARVGVGGELFF
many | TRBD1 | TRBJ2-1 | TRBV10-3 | TGTGCCATCACCGCCCCGGACAGGGGGCAAGATGATGAGCAGTTCTTC | CAITAPDRGQDDEQFF
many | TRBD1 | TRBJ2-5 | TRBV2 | TGTGCCACCAAACTGACAGGGAACCAAGAGACCCAGTACTTC | CATKLTGNQETQYF
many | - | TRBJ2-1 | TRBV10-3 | TGTGCCATCAATACCAGGGTCTACAATGAGCAGTTCTTC | CAINTRVYNEQFF
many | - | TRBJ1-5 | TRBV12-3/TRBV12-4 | TGTGCCAGCAAAACAGACAATCAGCCCCAGCATTTT | CASKTDNQPQHF
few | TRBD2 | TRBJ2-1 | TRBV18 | TGTGCCAGCTCAGCATCACTAGCGGGAGTGAACTCCTACAATGAGCAGTTCTTC | CASSASLAGVNSYNEQFF
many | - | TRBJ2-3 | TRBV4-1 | TGCGCCAGCAGCCAAGAAACGCCAGATACGCAGTATTTT | CASSQETPDTQYF
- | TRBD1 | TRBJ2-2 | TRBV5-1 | TGCGCCAGCAGCTCTATGCCGGGACAGGTGGTCACCGGGGAGCTGTTTTTT | CASSSMPGQVVTGELFF
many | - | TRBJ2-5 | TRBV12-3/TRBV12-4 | TGTGCCAGCAGTGAATTCCAAGAGACCCAGTACTTC | CASSEFQETQYF
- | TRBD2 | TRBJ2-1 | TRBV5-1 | TGCGCCAGCAGTACAAGGACTAGCGGGCGCAATGAGCAGTTCTTC | CASSTRTSGRNEQFF
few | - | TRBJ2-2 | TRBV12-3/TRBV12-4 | TGTGCCAGCAGTTTAAGAGGGAACCACGGGGAGCTGTTTTTT | CASSLRGNHGELFF
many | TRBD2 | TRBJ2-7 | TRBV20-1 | TGCAGTGCTCAGAGGGTCACTAGCGGGAGGCCTCCTTCCTACGAGCAGTACTTC | CSAQRVTSGRPPSYEQYF
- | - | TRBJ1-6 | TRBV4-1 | TGCGCCAGCAGCCAAGCTACGGGAACCTTGGGGTCACCCCTCCACTTT | CASSQATGTLGSPLHF
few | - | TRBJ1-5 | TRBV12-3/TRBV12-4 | TGTGCCAGCAGTTTGCCATTTAGCAATCAGCCCCAGCATTTT | CASSLPFSNQPQHF
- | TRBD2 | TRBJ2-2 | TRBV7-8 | TGTGCCAGCAGCTGGGAGGGGCAGCCGGGGGAGCTGTTTTTT | CASSWEGQPGELFF
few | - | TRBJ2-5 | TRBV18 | TGTGCCAGCTCACCACCCGGAATAAGGGAGACCCAGTACTTC | CASSPPGIRETQYF
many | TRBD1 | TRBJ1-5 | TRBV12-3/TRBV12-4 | TGTGCCAGCAGCCCGGGGACAGAAACCCAGCATTTT | CASSPGTETQHF
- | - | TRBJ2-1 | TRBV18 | TGTGCCAGCTCACTTTACACGGGAGCCAGCTCCTACAATGAGCAGTTCTTC | CASSLYTGASSYNEQFF
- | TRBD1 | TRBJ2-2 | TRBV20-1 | TGCAGTGCCCGGGACAGGGGGGTGGCCGGGGAGCTGTTTTTT | CSARDRGVAGELFF
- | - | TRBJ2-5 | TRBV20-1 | TGCAGTGCTAGAGCACAGCGGTACCAAGAGACCCAGTACTTC | CSARAQRYQETQYF
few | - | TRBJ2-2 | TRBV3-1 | TGTGCCAGCAGCCACCTAGTAGCCGGGGAGCTGTTTTTT | CASSHLVAGELFF
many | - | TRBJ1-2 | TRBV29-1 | TGCAGCGTTGTCTGGGTAAACTATGGCTACACCTTC | CSVVWVNYGYTF
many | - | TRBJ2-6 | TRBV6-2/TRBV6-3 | TGTGCCAGCTTCGAGGGACCAAAAACCTCTGGGGCCAACGTCCTGACTTTC | CASFEGPKTSGANVLTF
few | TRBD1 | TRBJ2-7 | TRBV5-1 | TGCGCCAGCAGCTTGGGAGGGACAGGGGGAGTCTACGAGCAGTACTTC | CASSLGGTGGVYEQYF
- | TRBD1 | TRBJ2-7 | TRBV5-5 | TGTGCCAGCAGCTTCGGGACAGTGGGCTACGAGCAGTACTTC | CASSFGTVGYEQYF
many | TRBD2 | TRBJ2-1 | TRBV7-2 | TGTGCCAGCAGCTTGGTCTCTAGCGGCACCTACAATGAGCAGTTCTTC | CASSLVSSGTYNEQFF
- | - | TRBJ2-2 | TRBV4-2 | TGTGCCAGCAGCCACCGGGACCTAAACACCGGGGAGCTGTTTTTT | CASSHRDLNTGELFF
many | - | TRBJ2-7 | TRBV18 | TGTGCCAGCTCCCGGGAGGCCAGGGGGTTCTACGAGCAGTACTTC | CASSREARGFYEQYF
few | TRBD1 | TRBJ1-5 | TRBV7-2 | TGTGCCAGCAGCTTAGCCGGGACAGGGTTAAATCAGCCCCAGCATTTT | CASSLAGTGLNQPQHF
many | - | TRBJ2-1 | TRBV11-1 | TGTGCCAGCAGCTTTTACGAGAGCTCCTACAATGAGCAGTTCTTC | CASSFYESSYNEQFF
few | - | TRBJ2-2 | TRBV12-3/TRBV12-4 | TGTGCCAGCAGACCCGGACAGAGCGGGGAGCTGTTTTTT | CASRPGQSGELFF
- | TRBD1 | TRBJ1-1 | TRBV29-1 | TGCAGCGTCCAGACAGGGTTGTCATGGGAAGCTTTCTTT | CSVQTGLSWEAFF
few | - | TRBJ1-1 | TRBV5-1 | TGCGCCAGCAGCTTGGAGGCAGGGAGGAACACTGAAGCTTTCTTT | CASSLEAGRNTEAFF
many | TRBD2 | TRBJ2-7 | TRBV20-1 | TGCAGTGCTGGTAGCGGGAGGGGGAACGAGCAGTACTTC | CSAGSGRGNEQYF
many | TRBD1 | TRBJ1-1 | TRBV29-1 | TGCAGTTCCGGGACAGGTCTCACTGAAGCTTTCTTT | CSSGTGLTEAFF
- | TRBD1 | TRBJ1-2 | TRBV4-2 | TGTGCCAGCAGCGCCCGGGACAGCCTCTATGGCTACACCTTC | CASSARDSLYGYTF
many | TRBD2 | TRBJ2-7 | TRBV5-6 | TGTGCCAGCAGCTCCGTTCCGGGACTAGCGGGTGGCGTCGAGCAGTACTTC | CASSSVPGLAGGVEQYF